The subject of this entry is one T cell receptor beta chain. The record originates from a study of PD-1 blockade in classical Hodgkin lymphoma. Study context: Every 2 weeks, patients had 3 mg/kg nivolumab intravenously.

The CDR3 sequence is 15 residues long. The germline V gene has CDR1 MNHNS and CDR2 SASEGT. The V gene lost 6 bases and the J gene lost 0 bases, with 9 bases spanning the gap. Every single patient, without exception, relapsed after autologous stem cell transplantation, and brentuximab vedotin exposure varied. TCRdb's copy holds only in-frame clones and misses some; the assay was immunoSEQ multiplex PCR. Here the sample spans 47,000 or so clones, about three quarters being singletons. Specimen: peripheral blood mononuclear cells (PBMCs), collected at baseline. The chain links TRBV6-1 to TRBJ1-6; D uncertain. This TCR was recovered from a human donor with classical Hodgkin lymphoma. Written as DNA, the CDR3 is TGTGCCAGCAGGCAGATCAGCTCCTATAATTCACCCCTCCACTTT. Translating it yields CASRQISSYNSPLHF.